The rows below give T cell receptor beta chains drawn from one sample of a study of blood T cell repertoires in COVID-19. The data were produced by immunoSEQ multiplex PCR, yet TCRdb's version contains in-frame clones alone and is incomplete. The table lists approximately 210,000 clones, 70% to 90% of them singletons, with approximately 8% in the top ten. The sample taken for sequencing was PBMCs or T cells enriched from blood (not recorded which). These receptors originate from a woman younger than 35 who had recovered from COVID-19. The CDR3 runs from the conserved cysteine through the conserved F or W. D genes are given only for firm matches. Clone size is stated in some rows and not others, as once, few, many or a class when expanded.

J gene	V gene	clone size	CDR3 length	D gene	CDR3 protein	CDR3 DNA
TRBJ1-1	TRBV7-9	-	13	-	CASTAGMHTEAFF	TGTGCCAGCACCGCCGGGATGCACACTGAAGCTTTCTTT
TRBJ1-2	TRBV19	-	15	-	CASSLTYRERGGYTF	TGTGCCAGTAGTTTGACCTACAGGGAGAGAGGCGGCTACACCTTC
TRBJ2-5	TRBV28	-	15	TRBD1	CASSLGDRGSETQYF	TGTGCCAGCAGTTTAGGGGACAGGGGGTCAGAGACCCAGTACTTC
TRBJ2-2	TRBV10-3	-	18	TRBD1	CAISEAGTGPLGTGELFF	TGTGCCATCAGTGAGGCCGGGACAGGGCCCCTAGGCACCGGGGAGCTGTTTTTT
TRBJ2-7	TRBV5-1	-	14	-	CASSSRGPAYEQYF	TGCGCCAGCAGCTCACGCGGGCCAGCCTACGAGCAGTACTTC
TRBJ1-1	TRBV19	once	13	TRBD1	CATQDRALTEAFF	TGTGCCACTCAAGACAGGGCCCTAACTGAAGCTTTCTTT
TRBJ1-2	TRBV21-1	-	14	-	CASSKGYRNYGYTF	TGTGCCAGCAGCAAAGGGTACAGAAACTATGGCTACACCTTC
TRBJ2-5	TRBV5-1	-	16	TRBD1	CASSLVGQGAGETQYF	TGCGCCAGCAGCTTGGTTGGCCAGGGGGCAGGTGAGACCCAGTACTTC
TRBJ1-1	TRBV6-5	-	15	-	CASNLHRAPNTEAFF	TGTGCCAGCAATTTACACAGGGCCCCGAACACTGAAGCTTTCTTT
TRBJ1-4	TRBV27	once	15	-	CASRPLARGDEKLFF	TGTGCCAGCAGACCCCTCGCGCGGGGAGATGAAAAACTGTTTTTT
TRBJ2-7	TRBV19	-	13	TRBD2	CASSERGYYEQYF	TGTGCCAGTAGCGAGCGGGGTTACTACGAGCAGTACTTC
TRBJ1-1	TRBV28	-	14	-	CASSWLSRDTEAFF	TGTGCCAGCAGTTGGTTGAGCCGGGACACTGAAGCTTTCTTT
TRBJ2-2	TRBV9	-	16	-	CASSPRTALGAGELFF	TGTGCCAGCAGCCCCAGGACAGCCCTCGGGGCCGGGGAGCTGTTTTTT
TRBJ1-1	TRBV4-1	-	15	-	CASSQSIWHRAEAFF	TGCGCCAGCAGCCAATCAATCTGGCATCGTGCTGAAGCTTTCTTT
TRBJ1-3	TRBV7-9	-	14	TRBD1	CASSTGQGAHTIYF	TGTGCCAGCAGCACCGGACAGGGGGCACACACCATATATTTT
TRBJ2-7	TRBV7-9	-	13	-	CASGGSGLGEQYF	TGTGCCAGTGGAGGGAGCGGCTTGGGCGAGCAGTACTTC
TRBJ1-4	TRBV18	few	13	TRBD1	CASSRQGDEKLFF	TGTGCCAGCTCACGTCAGGGGGATGAAAAACTGTTTTTT
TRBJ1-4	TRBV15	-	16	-	CATSRSQGIRHEKLFF	TGTGCCACCAGCAGATCGCAGGGGATTAGGCATGAAAAACTGTTTTTT